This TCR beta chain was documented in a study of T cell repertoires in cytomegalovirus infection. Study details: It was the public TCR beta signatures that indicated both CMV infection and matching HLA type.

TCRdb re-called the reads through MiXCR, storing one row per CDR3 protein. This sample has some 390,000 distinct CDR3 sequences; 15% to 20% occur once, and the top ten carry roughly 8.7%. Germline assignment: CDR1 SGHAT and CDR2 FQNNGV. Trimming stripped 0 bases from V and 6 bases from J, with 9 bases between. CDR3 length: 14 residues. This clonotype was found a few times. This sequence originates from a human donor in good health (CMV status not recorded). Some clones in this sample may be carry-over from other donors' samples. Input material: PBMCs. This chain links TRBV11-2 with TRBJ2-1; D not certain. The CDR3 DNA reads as TGTGCCAGCAGCTTAGATTACCCACCCAATGAGCAGTTCTTC. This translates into CASSLDYPPNEQFF.